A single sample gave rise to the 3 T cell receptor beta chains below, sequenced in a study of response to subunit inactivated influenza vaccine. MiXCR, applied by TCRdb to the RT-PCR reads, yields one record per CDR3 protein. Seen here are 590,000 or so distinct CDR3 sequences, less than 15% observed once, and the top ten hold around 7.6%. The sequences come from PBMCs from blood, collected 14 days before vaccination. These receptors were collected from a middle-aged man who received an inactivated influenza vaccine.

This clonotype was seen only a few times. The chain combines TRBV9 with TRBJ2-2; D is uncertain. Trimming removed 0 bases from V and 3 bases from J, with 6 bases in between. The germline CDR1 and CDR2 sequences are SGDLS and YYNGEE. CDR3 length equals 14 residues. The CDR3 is CASSVVWDTGELFF. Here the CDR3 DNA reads TGTGCCAGCAGCGTAGTATGGGACACCGGGGAGCTGTTTTTT.

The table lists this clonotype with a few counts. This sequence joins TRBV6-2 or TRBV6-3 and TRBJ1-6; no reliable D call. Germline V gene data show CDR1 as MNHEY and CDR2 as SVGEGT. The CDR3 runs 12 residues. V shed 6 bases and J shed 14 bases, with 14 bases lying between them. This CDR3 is CASSRSPEALHF. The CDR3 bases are TGTGCCAGCAGCCGCTCCCCCGAGGCCCTCCACTTT.

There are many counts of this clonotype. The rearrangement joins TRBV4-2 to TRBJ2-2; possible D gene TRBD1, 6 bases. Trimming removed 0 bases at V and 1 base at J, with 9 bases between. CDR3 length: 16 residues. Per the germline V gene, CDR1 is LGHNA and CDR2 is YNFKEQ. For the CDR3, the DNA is TGTGCCAGCAGCCAAGATGGGGGCCGGAACACCGGGGAGCTGTTTTTT. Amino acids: CASSQDGGRNTGELFF.